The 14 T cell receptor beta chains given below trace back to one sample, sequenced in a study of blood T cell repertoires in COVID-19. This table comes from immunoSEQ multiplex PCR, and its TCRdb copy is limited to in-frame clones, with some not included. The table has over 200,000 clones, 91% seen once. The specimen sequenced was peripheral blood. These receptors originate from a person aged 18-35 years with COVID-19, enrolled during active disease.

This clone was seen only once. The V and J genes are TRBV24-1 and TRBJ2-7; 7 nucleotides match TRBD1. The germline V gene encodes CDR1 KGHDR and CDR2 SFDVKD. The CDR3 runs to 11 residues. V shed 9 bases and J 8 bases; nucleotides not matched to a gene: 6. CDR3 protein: CATSTGDQQYF. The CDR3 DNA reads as TGTGCCACCTCTACAGGGGATCAGCAGTACTTC.

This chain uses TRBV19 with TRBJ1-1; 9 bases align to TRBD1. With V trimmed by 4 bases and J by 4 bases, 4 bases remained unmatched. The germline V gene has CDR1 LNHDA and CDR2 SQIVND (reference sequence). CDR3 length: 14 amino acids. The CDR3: CASSRGQGGTEAFF. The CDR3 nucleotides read TGTGCCAGTAGTAGGGGACAGGGAGGCACTGAAGCTTTCTTT.

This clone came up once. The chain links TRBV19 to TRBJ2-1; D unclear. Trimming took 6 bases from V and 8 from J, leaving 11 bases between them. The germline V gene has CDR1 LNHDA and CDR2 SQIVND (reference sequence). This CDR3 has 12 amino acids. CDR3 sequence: CASSRGSYEQFF. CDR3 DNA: TGTGCCAGTAGCCGAGGCAGCTATGAGCAGTTCTTC.

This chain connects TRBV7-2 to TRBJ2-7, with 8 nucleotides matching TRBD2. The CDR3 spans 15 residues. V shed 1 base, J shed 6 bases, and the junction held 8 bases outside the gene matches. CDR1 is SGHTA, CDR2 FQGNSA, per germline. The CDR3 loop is CASSLEVAGGIEQYF. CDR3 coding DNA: TGTGCCAGCAGCTTAGAGGTGGCGGGAGGAATCGAGCAGTACTTC. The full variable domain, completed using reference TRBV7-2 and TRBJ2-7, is GAGVSQSPSNKVTEKGKDVELRCDPISGHTALYWYRQSLGQGLEFLIYFQGNSAPDKSGLPSDRFSAERTGGSVSTLTIQRTQQEDSAVYLCASSLEVAGGIEQYFGPGTRLTVT.

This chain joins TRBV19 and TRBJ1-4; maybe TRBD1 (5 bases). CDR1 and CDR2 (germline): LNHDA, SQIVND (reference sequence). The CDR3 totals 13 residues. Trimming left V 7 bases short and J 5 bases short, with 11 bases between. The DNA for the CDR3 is TGTGCCAGTACCCTTCGGGGGAATGAAAAACTGTTTTTT. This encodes CASTLRGNEKLFF.

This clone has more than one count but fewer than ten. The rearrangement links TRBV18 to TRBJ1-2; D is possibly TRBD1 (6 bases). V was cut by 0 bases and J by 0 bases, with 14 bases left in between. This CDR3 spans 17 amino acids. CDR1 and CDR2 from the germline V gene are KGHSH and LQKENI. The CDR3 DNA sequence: TGTGCCAGCTCACCACCCCTTGGACAGCGAGCTAACTATGGCTACACCTTC. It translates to CASSPPLGQRANYGYTF.

This CDR3 reads CASSLAKIRVGGEETQYF. The CDR3, as DNA: TGCGCCAGCAGCTTGGCCAAGATTAGGGTGGGGGGAGAAGAGACCCAGTACTTC. The rearrangement joins TRBV5-1 to TRBJ2-5, with D perhaps TRBD2 (6 bases). Per the germline V gene, CDR1 is SGHRS and CDR2 is YFSETQ. The CDR3 consists of 18 residues. V lost 0 bases and J lost 3, with 21 bases in between.

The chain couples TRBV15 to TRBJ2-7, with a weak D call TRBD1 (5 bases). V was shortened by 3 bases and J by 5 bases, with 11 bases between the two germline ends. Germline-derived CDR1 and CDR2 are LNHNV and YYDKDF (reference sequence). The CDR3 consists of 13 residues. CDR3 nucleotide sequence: TGTGCCACCAGCAGCCCAGGGTCCCACGAGCAGTACTTC. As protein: CATSSPGSHEQYF.

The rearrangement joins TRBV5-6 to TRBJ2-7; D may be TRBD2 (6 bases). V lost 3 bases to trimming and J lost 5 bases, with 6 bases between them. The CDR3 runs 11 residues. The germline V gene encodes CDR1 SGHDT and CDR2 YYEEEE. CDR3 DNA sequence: TGTGCCAGCAGCTGGGGGGACGAGCAGTACTTC. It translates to CASSWGDEQYF. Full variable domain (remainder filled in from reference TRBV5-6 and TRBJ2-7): DAGVTQSPTHLIKTRGQQVTLRCSPKSGHDTVSWYQQALGQGPQFIFQYYEEEERQRGNFPDRFSGHQFPNYSSELNVNALLLGDSALYLCASSWGDEQYFGPGTRLTVT.

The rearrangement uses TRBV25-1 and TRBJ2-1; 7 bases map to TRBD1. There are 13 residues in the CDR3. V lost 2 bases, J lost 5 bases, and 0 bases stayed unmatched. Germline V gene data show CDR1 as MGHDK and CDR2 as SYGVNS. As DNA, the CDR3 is TGTGCCAGCAGTGAAGGGACAGACAATGAGCAGTTCTTC. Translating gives CASSEGTDNEQFF.

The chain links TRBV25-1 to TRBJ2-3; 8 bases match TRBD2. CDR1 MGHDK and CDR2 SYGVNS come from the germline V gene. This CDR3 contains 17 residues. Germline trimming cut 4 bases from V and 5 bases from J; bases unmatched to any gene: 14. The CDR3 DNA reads TGTGCCAGCAGTGGCATCGCGGGGGGACGGCCCATAGATACGCAGTATTTT. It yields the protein CASSGIAGGRPIDTQYF.

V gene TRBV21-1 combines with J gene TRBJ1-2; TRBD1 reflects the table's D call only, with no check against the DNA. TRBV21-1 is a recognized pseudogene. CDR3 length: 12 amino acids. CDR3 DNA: TGTGCCAGCAGCAAAGGACAGGATGGCTACACCTTC. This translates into CASSKGQDGYTF.

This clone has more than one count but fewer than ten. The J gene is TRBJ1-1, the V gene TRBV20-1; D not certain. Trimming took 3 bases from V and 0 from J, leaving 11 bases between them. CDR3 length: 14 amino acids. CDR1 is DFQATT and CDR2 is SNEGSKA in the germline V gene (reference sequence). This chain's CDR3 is CSASTVELNTEAFF. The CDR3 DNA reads TGCAGTGCTAGTACAGTGGAACTGAACACTGAAGCTTTCTTT.

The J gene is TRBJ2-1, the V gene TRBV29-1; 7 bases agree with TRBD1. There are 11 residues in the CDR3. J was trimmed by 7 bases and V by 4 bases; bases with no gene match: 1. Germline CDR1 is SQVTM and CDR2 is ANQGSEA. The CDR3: CSVGQGNEQFF. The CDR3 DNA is TGCAGCGTTGGACAGGGTAATGAGCAGTTCTTC.